Below, 9 T cell receptor beta chains from the same sample are listed, as sequenced in a study of shared clonotypes between healthy human individuals. Repertoires were generated with immunoSEQ multiplex PCR, while TCRdb's copy carries only in-frame clones and drops some. The sample carries hundreds of thousands of clones, 55% to 85% recorded once. Sequenced sample: memory CD4+ T cells sorted from blood. Sample subset: CD45RA-negative fraction. Every receptor here comes from a woman in her twenties or thirties in good health.

The chain couples TRBV7-3 to TRBJ2-1, with D perhaps TRBD1 (5 bases). The CDR3 contains 14 residues. Deletions cut 2 bases from V and 5 bases from J, with 10 bases between. Germline V gives CDR1 SGHTA, CDR2 FQGTGA. The CDR3 nucleotides are TGTGCCAGCAGCTTATCGGCAGGGAACAATGAGCAGTTCTTC. Its protein product is CASSLSAGNNEQFF. Full variable domain (missing parts from reference TRBV7-3 and TRBJ2-1): GAGVSQTPSNKVTEKGKYVELRCDPISGHTALYWYRQSLGQGPEFLIYFQGTGAADDSGLPNDRFFAVRPEGSVSTLKIQRTERGDSAVYLCASSLSAGNNEQFFGPGTRLTVL.

J is TRBJ2-3 and V is TRBV19; 8 nucleotides match TRBD1. Germline V gene sequence: CDR1 LNHDA, CDR2 SQIVND (reference sequence). The CDR3 runs to 14 residues. The V gene end was trimmed by 5 bases and the J gene end by 4 bases; junction bases not matched to a gene: 5. CDR3 bases: TGTGCCAGTAGTGTGGACAGGGACGCAGATACGCAGTATTTT. The encoded protein is CASSVDRDADTQYF.

The chain is built from TRBV7-7 and TRBJ2-5; 14 bases align to TRBD2. CDR1 is SSHAT, CDR2 FNYEAQ, per germline (reference sequence). CDR3 length: 15 residues. Trimming cost V 4 bases and J 7 bases; bases outside gene matches: 5. The CDR3 sequence is CASSSGLAGVGTQYF. The CDR3 DNA sequence: TGTGCCAGCAGCTCGGGACTAGCGGGAGTGGGGACCCAGTACTTC.

Turning to this clone: A much more abundant neighbour one base away suggests this may be a read error. The identical CDR3 is also encoded by other nucleotide sequences in the sample. V is TRBV7-2 and J is TRBJ2-1; D is ambiguous. There are 15 residues in the CDR3. From germline, CDR1 is SGHTA and CDR2 FQGNSA. The V and J ends lost 1 base and 0 bases respectively, with 7 bases between them. CDR3 loop: CASSLDGSSYNEQFF. The CDR3 bases are TGTGCCAGCAGCTTAGACGGTAGCTCCTACAATGAGCAGTTCTTC. Supplemented by reference TRBV7-2 and TRBJ2-1, the full variable domain reads GAGVSQSPSNKVTEKGKDVELRCDPISGHTALYWYRQSLGQGLEFLIYFQGNSAPDKSGLPSDRFSAERTGGSVSTLTIQRTQQEDSAVYLCASSLDGSSYNEQFFGPGTRLTVL.

A few counts support this clone. CDR3 in DNA: TGTGCCAGCAGTTTCTCAGGGACACATAGCAATCAGCCCCAGCATTTT. It translates to CASSFSGTHSNQPQHF. This chain links TRBV27 with TRBJ1-5; tentatively, D is TRBD1 (6 bases). The germline CDR1 and CDR2 sequences are MNHEY and SMNVEV (reference sequence). Trimming took off 3 bases at V and 0 bases at J, with 12 bases between the two ends. The CDR3 totals 16 residues.

This chain connects TRBV5-6 to TRBJ2-1; 8 positions agree with TRBD1. V trimming: 3 bases; J trimming: 4 bases; junction bases outside the gene matches: 18. Germline CDR1 reads SGHDT; CDR2 reads YYEEEE. The CDR3 covers 19 residues. The CDR3 spells CASSSTLSGQGSSYNEQFF. DNA for the CDR3: TGTGCCAGCAGCTCAACCCTATCTGGACAGGGATCGAGTTACAATGAGCAGTTCTTC.

The rearrangement links TRBV10-3 to TRBJ2-5, with TRBD2 matching 7 bases. V lost 0 bases to trimming and J lost 4 bases; unmatched junction nucleotides: 5. Germline CDR1 and CDR2: ENHRY and SYGVKD. The CDR3 spans 15 residues. CDR3 residues: CAISESRASGETQYF. CDR3 nucleotides: TGTGCCATCAGTGAGTCTAGGGCTAGCGGAGAGACCCAGTACTTC.

In this sample, this clone turned up a few times. J is TRBJ1-1 and V is TRBV10-3; D not certain. This CDR3 spans 13 amino acids. Per germline, CDR1 ENHRY and CDR2 SYGVKD. The V end lost 6 bases, the J end lost 2 bases, and 10 bases lay between the germline ends. CDR3 sequence: CAISRDLNTEAFF. Here the CDR3 DNA reads TGTGCCATCAGCCGGGATTTAAACACTGAAGCTTTCTTT.

CDR3 in DNA: TGTGCCAGCAGCCAGGGAGGTCGGCTGAACACTGAAGCTTTCTTT. It codes for CASSQGGRLNTEAFF. The chain has TRBV28 and TRBJ1-1, with TRBD1 as a possible D gene (5 bases). The CDR3 totals 15 residues. V lost 6 bases and J lost 0, with 14 bases in between. Looked up from germline, CDR1 is MDHEN and CDR2 is SYDVKM.